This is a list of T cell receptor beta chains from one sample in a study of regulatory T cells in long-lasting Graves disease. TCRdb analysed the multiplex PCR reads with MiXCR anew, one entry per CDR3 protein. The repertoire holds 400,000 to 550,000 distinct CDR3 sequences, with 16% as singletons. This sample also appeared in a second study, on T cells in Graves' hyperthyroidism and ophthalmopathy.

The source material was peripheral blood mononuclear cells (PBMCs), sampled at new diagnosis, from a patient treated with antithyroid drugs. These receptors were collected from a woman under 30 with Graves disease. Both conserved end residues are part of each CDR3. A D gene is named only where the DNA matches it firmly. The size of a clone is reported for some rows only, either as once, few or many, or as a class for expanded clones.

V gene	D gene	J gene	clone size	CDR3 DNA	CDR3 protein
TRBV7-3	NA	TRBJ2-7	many	TGTGCCAGCAGCTTCAACACCTACGGTGGCACCTCGGGCGAGCAGTACTTC	CASSFNTYGGTSGEQYF
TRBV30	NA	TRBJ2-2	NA	TGTGCCTGGAATAGGCTAATATCCACCGGGGAGCTGTTTTTT	CAWNRLISTGELFF
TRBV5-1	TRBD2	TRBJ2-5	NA	TGCGCCAGCAGCCATCTAGCGGGAGGCCAAGAGACCCAGTACTTC	CASSHLAGGQETQYF
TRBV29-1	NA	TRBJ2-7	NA	TGCAGCGCCCGTTCACTAGACACCTACGAGCAGTACTTC	CSARSLDTYEQYF
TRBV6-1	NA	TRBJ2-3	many	TGTGCCAGCAGCCGCGGGGACTGGATTGGTACGCAGTATTTT	CASSRGDWIGTQYF
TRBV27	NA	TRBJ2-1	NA	TGTGCCAGCCGAGCTACCGGCGAGCAGTTCTTC	CASRATGEQFF
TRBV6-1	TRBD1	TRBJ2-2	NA	TGTGCCAGCAGGGAGGACAGGGGGAACACCGGGGAGCTGTTTTTT	CASREDRGNTGELFF
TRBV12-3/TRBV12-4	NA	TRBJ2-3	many	TGTGCCAGCAAGGAGAGTGGGGTATTGAGCACAGATACGCAGTATTTT	CASKESGVLSTDTQYF
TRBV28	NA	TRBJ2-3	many	TGTGCCAGCAGTGATTACGGACGGTCTAGCACAGATACGCAGTATTTT	CASSDYGRSSTDTQYF
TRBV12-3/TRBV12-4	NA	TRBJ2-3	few	TGTGCCAGCAGTTTAGCTGGTGGGTATACGCAGTATTTT	CASSLAGGYTQYF
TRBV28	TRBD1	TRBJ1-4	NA	TGTGCCAGCAGTCAACCGGGACAGGCGGGTGAAAAACTGTTTTTT	CASSQPGQAGEKLFF
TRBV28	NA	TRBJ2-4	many	TGTGCCAGCGGCACTACTGGAGAACTAGCCAAAAACATTCAGTACTTC	CASGTTGELAKNIQYF
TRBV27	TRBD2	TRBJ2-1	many	TGTGCCAGCAGTTCTACCCCCGGGACTAGCGTACACAATGAGCAGTTCTTC	CASSSTPGTSVHNEQFF
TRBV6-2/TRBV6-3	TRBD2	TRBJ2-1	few	TGTGCCAGCACTGGACTAGCGGGAGGTGGTTACAATGAGCAGTTCTTC	CASTGLAGGGYNEQFF
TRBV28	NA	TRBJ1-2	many	TGTGCCAGCAGTTTTAACCCTTACAGGGATGAGGGCTATGGCTACACCTTC	CASSFNPYRDEGYGYTF
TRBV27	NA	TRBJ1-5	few	TGTGCCAGCAGTTTGAAAGGGGACCAGCCCCAGCATTTT	CASSLKGDQPQHF
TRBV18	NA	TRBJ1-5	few	TGTGCCAGCTCAACACAGAGAAATCAGCCCCAGCATTTT	CASSTQRNQPQHF
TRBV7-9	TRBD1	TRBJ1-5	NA	TGTGCCAGCAGCTTCGGGACAGGGGGCAGATATAGCAATCAGCCCCAGCATTTT	CASSFGTGGRYSNQPQHF
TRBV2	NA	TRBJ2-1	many	TGTGCCAGCAGTGAATGGTATCACCCAAACAATGAGCAGTTCTTC	CASSEWYHPNNEQFF
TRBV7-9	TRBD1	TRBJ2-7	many	TGTGCCAGCAGCTACCGGACAGGGTGGTACGAGCAGTACTTC	CASSYRTGWYEQYF
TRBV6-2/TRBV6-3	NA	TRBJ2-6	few	TGTGCCAGCAGTCATTACGACTCTGGGGCCAACGTCCTGACTTTC	CASSHYDSGANVLTF
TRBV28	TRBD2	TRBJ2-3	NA	TGTGCCAGCACTGACATAAACCGGGGGGGTACGCAGTATTTT	CASTDINRGGTQYF
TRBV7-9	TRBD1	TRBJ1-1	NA	TGTGCCAGCAGCTTAAACAGGGGGCTCTTGCATGAAGCTTTCTTT	CASSLNRGLLHEAFF